These T cell receptor beta chains were read from a single sample in a study of brain T cells in children with intractable seizures. TCRdb's copy holds only in-frame clones and misses some; the assay was immunoSEQ multiplex PCR. This table has 340,000 or so clones, 93% appearing once. The source was peripheral blood, collected 5 to 6 months after surgery. All receptors come from a boy in the first two years of life with tuberous sclerosis and intractable seizures. CDR3s include the opening cysteine and the closing phenylalanine or tryptophan. A D gene is named only where the DNA matches it firmly. The size field is filled for only some rows; it gives once, few, many or a size class.

j_call,clone_size,v_call,d_call,cdr3_aa,cdr3_nt
TRBJ1-5,few,TRBV4-1,TRBD1,CASSQMTGSNQPQHF,TGCGCCAGCAGCCAAATGACAGGGAGCAATCAGCCCCAGCATTTT
TRBJ2-3,.,TRBV9,TRBD1,CASSASGQGAVDTQYF,TGTGCCAGCAGCGCCTCAGGACAGGGGGCTGTAGATACGCAGTATTTT
TRBJ2-3,.,TRBV7-3,TRBD1,CASSFPRDRDDTQYF,TGTGCCAGCAGCTTCCCCCGGGACAGGGATGATACGCAGTATTTT
TRBJ2-7,.,TRBV19,.,CASSTRDTTYEQYF,TGTGCCAGTAGTACTCGGGACACCACCTACGAGCAGTACTTC
TRBJ2-3,once,TRBV4-1,.,CASSLSDSTDTQYF,TGCGCCAGCAGCCTGTCGGACAGCACAGATACGCAGTATTTT
TRBJ2-3,.,TRBV7-9,TRBD2,CASSLGPAGALTSTDTQYF,TGTGCCAGCAGCTTAGGTCCAGCGGGGGCCTTAACTAGCACAGATACGCAGTATTTT
TRBJ2-2,.,TRBV24-1,.,CATKSLGKQVNTGELFF,TGTGCCACCAAGTCTCTGGGAAAACAGGTGAACACCGGGGAGCTGTTTTTT
TRBJ2-1,.,TRBV5-1,.,CASSAGTYNEQFF,TGCGCCAGCAGCGCCGGGACCTACAATGAGCAGTTCTTC
TRBJ1-1,.,TRBV2,.,CASSAIRDMNTEAFF,TGTGCCAGCAGCGCGATCAGGGACATGAACACTGAAGCTTTCTTT
TRBJ2-1,.,TRBV5-1,TRBD2,CASSLGLAGNNEQFF,TGCGCCAGCAGCTTGGGACTAGCGGGAAACAATGAGCAGTTCTTC
TRBJ2-3,.,TRBV7-9,.,CASSLLGDGDTQYF,TGTGCCAGCAGCTTATTGGGAGACGGCGATACGCAGTATTTT
TRBJ1-6,.,TRBV7-9,TRBD1,CASSSTRTGRFSPLHF,TGTGCCAGCAGCTCCACTCGGACAGGGAGATTTTCACCCCTCCACTTT
TRBJ2-7,.,TRBV3-1/TRBV3-2,.,CASSLPGTKGGYEQYF,TGTGCCAGCAGCCTACCCGGGACAAAAGGTGGCTACGAGCAGTACTTC
TRBJ1-2,.,TRBV19,.,CASSMDKGRNYGYTF,TGTGCCAGTAGTATGGATAAAGGGAGAAACTATGGCTACACCTTC
TRBJ1-5,.,TRBV18,.,CASSPGSNQPQHF,TGTGCCAGCTCACCAGGAAGCAATCAGCCCCAGCATTTT
TRBJ2-7,once,TRBV11-2,.,CASSPRTARVGEQYF,TGTGCCAGCAGCCCGCGAACAGCAAGGGTTGGGGAGCAGTACTTC
TRBJ2-5,.,TRBV5-1,.,CASSLGSQETQYF,TGCGCCAGCAGCTTGGGCAGCCAAGAGACCCAGTACTTC